The 27 T cell receptor beta chains in this list originate from one sample, sequenced in a study of T cell responses to AZD1222 COVID-19 vaccine. Assay: immunoSEQ multiplex PCR; the TCRdb copy retains only in-frame clones and omits some. The sample carries some 150,000 clones, around 89% recorded once. Here the sequenced sample was peripheral blood, taken on day 0 of AZD1222 vaccination. The receptors shown here come from an adult in good health.

The chain combines TRBV5-1 with TRBJ2-7; 10 positions agree with TRBD1. Germline loops: CDR1 SGHRS, CDR2 YFSETQ. The CDR3 is made up of 14 amino acids. V lost 5 bases to trimming and J lost 4 bases; unmatched junction nucleotides: 6. CDR3 amino acids: CASRVWTGGYEQYF. In DNA form, the CDR3 reads TGCGCCAGCAGGGTCTGGACAGGGGGTTACGAGCAGTACTTC.

This chain uses TRBV19 with TRBJ2-1; D is perhaps TRBD2 (5 bases). The CDR3 extends over 15 amino acids. Germline assignment: CDR1 LNHDA and CDR2 SQIVND (reference sequence). Trimming took 3 bases from V and 2 from J, leaving 11 bases between them. CDR3 DNA: TGTGCCAGTAGTATCATAGGGAGAACCTACAATGAGCAGTTCTTC. Its translation: CASSIIGRTYNEQFF. Full variable domain (outside the CDR3, taken from reference TRBV19 and TRBJ2-1): DGGITQSPKYLFRKEGQNVTLSCEQNLNHDAMYWYRQDPGQGLRLIYYSQIVNDFQKGDIAEGYSVSREKKESFPLTVTSAQKNPTAFYLCASSIIGRTYNEQFFGPGTRLTVL.

The rearrangement uses TRBV11-1 and TRBJ2-1; no clear D. V lost 2 bases and J lost 0, with 8 bases in between. This CDR3 is built from 15 residues. Per germline, CDR1 SGHAT and CDR2 FQDESV (reference sequence). DNA for the CDR3: TGTGCCAGCAGCTTATGGGTGAACTCCTACAATGAGCAGTTCTTC. It translates to CASSLWVNSYNEQFF.

The chain links TRBV28 to TRBJ1-4, with 11 nucleotides matching TRBD1. CDR3 length equals 17 residues. The V and J ends lost 2 bases and 5 bases, in that order; junction bases with no gene match: 7. Germline CDR1 and CDR2: MDHEN and SYDVKM. The CDR3 nucleotides are TGTGCCAGCAGTTTAGTAGGACAGGGGGCAAAAAATGAAAAACTGTTTTTT. Its translation is CASSLVGQGAKNEKLFF.

J is TRBJ1-2 and V is TRBV28; D is undetermined. Trimming took 5 bases from V and 8 from J, leaving 9 bases between them. The CDR3 is made up of 11 amino acids. Germline V gene sequence: CDR1 MDHEN, CDR2 SYDVKM. CDR3 residues: CASSAAGGYTF. In DNA form, the CDR3 reads TGTGCCAGCAGTGCCGCAGGCGGCTACACCTTC.

This clone was seen a few times. The chain couples TRBV7-2 to TRBJ1-3; D gene uncertain. V lost 4 bases to trimming and J lost 0 bases, with 10 bases between them. The CDR3 runs 15 residues. Germline loops: CDR1 SGHTA, CDR2 FQGNSA. The CDR3 nucleotides are TGTGCCAGCAGCTCCGAAATTAGCTCTGGAAACACCATATATTTT. This sequence encodes CASSSEISSGNTIYF.

CDR3 coding DNA: TGTGCTAGTGGTAGGACCATCGTTGGGAGCAGCTCCTACGAGCAGTACTTC. Translating it yields CASGRTIVGSSSYEQYF. The rearrangement links TRBV12-5 to TRBJ2-7, with D possibly TRBD2 on 5 matching bases. Per the germline V gene, CDR1 is LGHNT and CDR2 is FRNRAP. The V end lost 5 bases, the J end lost 0 bases, and 20 bases lay between the germline ends. The CDR3 sequence is 17 residues long. Together with reference TRBV12-5 and TRBJ2-7, the CDR3 gives the full variable domain: DARVTQTPRHKVTEMGQEVTMRCQPILGHNTVFWYRQTMMQGLELLAYFRNRAPLDDSGMPKDRFSAEMPDATLATLKIQPSEPRDSAVYFCASGRTIVGSSSYEQYFGPGTRLTVT.

The J gene is TRBJ2-1, the V gene TRBV7-8; D call uncertain. Trimming stripped 1 base from V and 8 bases from J, with 12 bases between. CDR1 is SGHVS and CDR2 is FQNEAQ in the germline V gene. The CDR3 is 14 amino acids. This CDR3 reads CASSLVTGSHEQFF. As DNA, the CDR3 is TGTGCCAGCAGCTTAGTAACGGGTTCGCATGAGCAGTTCTTC.

The J gene is TRBJ2-3, the V gene TRBV19, with D perhaps assigned TRBD1 or TRBD2 (5 bases each). The germline CDR1 and CDR2 sequences are LNHDA and SQIVND (reference sequence). V was pared by 7 bases and J by 4 bases, with 18 bases between. The CDR3 consists of 15 residues. The CDR3 here is CASNPGRGPADTQYF. The CDR3 DNA is TGTGCCAGTAACCCGGGACGGGGTCCGGCAGATACGCAGTATTTT. Filled out from reference TRBV19 and TRBJ2-3, the complete variable domain reads DGGITQSPKYLFRKEGQNVTLSCEQNLNHDAMYWYRQDPGQGLRLIYYSQIVNDFQKGDIAEGYSVSREKKESFPLTVTSAQKNPTAFYLCASNPGRGPADTQYFGPGTRLTVL.

V usage is TRBV4-1 and J usage is TRBJ1-4, with D possibly matching TRBD1 (6 bases). The CDR3 totals 17 residues. Germline V gene data show CDR1 as MGHRA and CDR2 as YSYEKL. Trimming removed 3 bases from V and 5 bases from J, with 19 bases in between. CDR3 in DNA: TGCGCCAGCAGCCAGGGGGCGCGGGGGACTTTAAATGAAAAACTGTTTTTT. Its protein product is CASSQGARGTLNEKLFF.

The chain combines TRBV29-1 with TRBJ2-7, with 9 nucleotides matching TRBD2. The CDR3 is 15 amino acids. J gave up 5 bases and V 2 bases, and 10 bases lay outside the gene matches. The V gene's germline CDR1 is SQVTM and CDR2 ANQGSEA. CDR3 nucleotides: TGCAGCGTTGAAATTGTTAGCGGGAGCAGCGACGAGCAGTACTTC. Translation gives CSVEIVSGSSDEQYF.

V is TRBV6-5 and J is TRBJ2-2; D is possibly TRBD1 (6 bases). The CDR3 is 15 residues long. The germline V gene encodes CDR1 MNHEY and CDR2 SVGAGI. V shed 4 bases and J shed 5 bases, with 14 bases lying between them. The CDR3 coding sequence is TGTGCCAGCAGTTGGGGGACACTCTCGACCGGGGAGCTGTTTTTT. Protein sequence: CASSWGTLSTGELFF.

The chain couples TRBV28 to TRBJ1-4; D is unresolved. V was cut by 6 bases and J by 6 bases, with 5 bases left in between. The CDR3 runs 11 residues. Germline CDR1 MDHEN, CDR2 SYDVKM. This CDR3 is CASRSDEKLFF. In nucleotides, the CDR3 is TGTGCCAGCAGGTCTGATGAAAAACTGTTTTTT.

The gene calls are TRBV5-8 and TRBJ2-1; possible D gene TRBD2, 5 bases. Germline assignment: CDR1 SGHTS and CDR2 YDEGEE. Trimming stripped 2 bases from V and 9 bases from J, with 24 bases between. CDR3 size: 17 residues. CDR3 sequence: CASSFGSRPRQGGEQFF. CDR3 DNA sequence: TGTGCCAGCAGCTTTGGTAGCCGGCCAAGACAAGGAGGTGAGCAGTTCTTC.

This clone was found a few times. The rearrangement joins TRBV18 to TRBJ2-1; 9 bases agree with TRBD2. There are 16 residues in the CDR3. With 1 base clipped from V and 5 bases from J, the junction kept 6 bases outside the gene matches. Germline CDR1 is KGHSH and CDR2 is LQKENI. CDR3 in DNA: TGTGCCAGCTCACCACTAGCGGGGGCCGTTAACAATGAGCAGTTCTTC. It is translated as CASSPLAGAVNNEQFF.

V and J are TRBV2 and TRBJ2-7; TRBD2 might be the D (5 bases). The CDR3 consists of 13 residues. The germline V gene encodes CDR1 SNHLY and CDR2 FYNNEI. V was trimmed by 3 bases and J by 1 base, leaving 7 bases between them. CDR3: CASSDTGSYEQYF. DNA for the CDR3: TGTGCCAGCAGTGACACGGGGTCCTACGAGCAGTACTTC.

This chain joins TRBV7-9 and TRBJ1-3, with 7 bases identical to TRBD1. The germline V gene has CDR1 SEHNR and CDR2 FQNEAQ (reference sequence). Trimming removed 2 bases from V and 4 bases from J; junction bases left unmatched: 2. The CDR3 length is 14 residues. The DNA of the CDR3 is TGTGCCAGCAGCTTATTGACAGGGGGAAACACCATATATTTT. The encoded protein is CASSLLTGGNTIYF.

The chain links TRBV5-1 to TRBJ2-2; D is unclear. The CDR3 extends over 13 amino acids. In germline, CDR1 is SGHRS, CDR2 YFSETQ. The germline V and J ends were trimmed by 0 bases and 4 bases, with 4 bases remaining between them. CDR3 nucleotides: TGCGCCAGCAGCTTGGGGGTCACCGGGGAGCTGTTTTTT. This sequence encodes CASSLGVTGELFF.

The chain joins TRBV28 to TRBJ1-2; D is unresolved. Trimming shortened V by 5 bases and J by 8 bases, and 12 bases separated the two germline ends. The CDR3 consists of 12 residues. The germline V gene has CDR1 MDHEN and CDR2 SYDVKM. CDR3 region: CASSPGGLGYTF. For the CDR3, the DNA is TGTGCCAGCAGTCCGGGCGGCCTGGGCTACACCTTC.

The chain links TRBV25-1 to TRBJ1-3; a possible D gene is TRBD1 (6 bases). CDR3 length: 15 residues. Germline V gene sequence: CDR1 MGHDK, CDR2 SYGVNS. Trimming cost V 6 bases and J 0 bases, with 12 bases left between them. The CDR3 reads CASSNARGSGNTIYF. CDR3 bases: TGTGCCAGCAGCAACGCCAGGGGCTCTGGAAACACCATATATTTT.

This clone was counted a single time. The chain employs TRBV6-5 and TRBJ1-2, with D perhaps matching TRBD1 (6 bases). Germline CDR1 is MNHEY and CDR2 is SVGAGI. Trimming pared 8 bases from V and 2 bases from J, leaving 12 bases between. The CDR3 runs 13 residues. The DNA for the CDR3 is TGTGCCAGCGACAGGTTAGAGAACTATGGCTACACCTTC. Protein: CASDRLENYGYTF.

There are a few counts of this clone. This sequence joins TRBV7-6 and TRBJ2-2, with D perhaps TRBD2 (6 bases). Germline V CDR1 and CDR2: SGHVS, FNYEAQ. V lost 2 bases and J lost 0, with 13 bases in between. This CDR3 contains 17 residues. The CDR3, as DNA: TGTGCCAGCAGCTTACCGGCGGGAACCTCGAACACCGGGGAGCTGTTTTTT. This sequence encodes CASSLPAGTSNTGELFF.

V usage is TRBV19 and J usage is TRBJ2-7; perhaps D is TRBD1 or TRBD2 (5 bases each). The CDR3 extends over 14 amino acids. Germline assignment: CDR1 LNHDA and CDR2 SQIVND (reference sequence). The V end lost 5 bases, the J end lost 2 bases, and 13 bases lay between the germline ends. CDR3 nucleotide sequence: TGTGCCAGTAGTTGGACCGGGACCACCTACGAGCAGTACTTC. Protein product: CASSWTGTTYEQYF.

The rearrangement uses TRBV10-3 and TRBJ1-5; no definite D call. V was trimmed by 2 bases and J by 0 bases, leaving 8 bases between them. CDR3 length: 15 amino acids. Germline CDR1 is ENHRY and CDR2 is SYGVKD. CDR3 amino acids: CAISEVEYSNQPQHF. The CDR3 DNA reads TGTGCCATCAGTGAGGTGGAGTATAGCAATCAGCCCCAGCATTTT.

The chain combines TRBV5-1 with TRBJ2-7, with TRBD2 identical over 7 bases. Germline CDR1 is SGHRS and CDR2 is YFSETQ. The CDR3 is 13 amino acids. V shed 6 bases, J shed 7 bases, and the junction held 10 bases outside the gene matches. The CDR3 DNA sequence: TGCGCCAGCACCTGGGACTCGGGGGGTGAGCAGTACTTC. It translates to CASTWDSGGEQYF. The variable domain in full, with the rest retrieved from reference TRBV5-1 and TRBJ2-7, is KAGVTQTPRYLIKTRGQQVTLSCSPISGHRSVSWYQQTPGQGLQFLFEYFSETQRNKGNFPGRFSGRQFSNSRSEMNVSTLELGDSALYLCASTWDSGGEQYFGPGTRLTVT.

This chain links TRBV30 with TRBJ2-1, with 13 bases lining up with TRBD2. Trimming cost V 3 bases and J 7 bases; bases outside gene matches: 15. Germline V CDR1 and CDR2: GTSNPN, SVGIG (reference sequence). This CDR3 has 18 residues. CDR3 nucleotides: TGTGCCTGGAGCGAAACCTACGGACTAGCGGGAGTTGGGAATGAGCAGTTCTTC. Translation: CAWSETYGLAGVGNEQFF.

The CDR3 DNA reads TGTGCCAGCAGTAGGACGTCGACTAATGAAAAACTGTTTTTT. This gives the protein CASSRTSTNEKLFF. The rearrangement links TRBV2 to TRBJ1-4; D unresolved. The CDR3 loop spans 14 amino acids. Trimming cost V 5 bases and J 2 bases, with 9 bases left between them. In germline, CDR1 is SNHLY, CDR2 FYNNEI.